One and the same sample provided the 25 T cell receptor beta chains below, sequenced in a study of technical replicates of blood from several donors (dated by TCRdb to about 2017). Libraries were built with the immunoSEQ multiplex PCR assay. TCRdb took over this immuneACCESS table, retaining in-frame rearrangements with V and J assigned. Such tables are incomplete; in checked studies, under half of the missing clones stem from an unresolved V gene, and the remainder is unexplained. Here the sample has tens of thousands of clones; about 96% occur a single time. The biggest ten clones account for about 0.26% of the sample. Sequencing input: T cells isolated from PBMCs. Source of these receptors: a human donor in good health.

This chain joins TRBV6-5 and TRBJ2-3; 9 nucleotides line up with TRBD2. V lost 5 bases and J lost 8; bases outside the gene matches: 2. The CDR3 is 12 amino acids. Per the germline V gene, CDR1 is MNHEY and CDR2 is SVGAGI. The CDR3 DNA sequence: TGTGCCAGCAGTATTAGCGGGGGTACGCAGTATTTT. Protein product: CASSISGGTQYF.

This clone was detected once. The chain employs TRBV2 and TRBJ2-3, with TRBD1 as a possible D gene (5 bases). There are 14 residues in the CDR3. The germline V gene encodes CDR1 SNHLY and CDR2 FYNNEI. V was trimmed by 6 bases and J by 0 bases, leaving 10 bases between them. The CDR3 sequence: CASRLDSSTDTQYF. The DNA of the CDR3 is TGTGCCAGCAGGTTAGACAGTAGCACAGATACGCAGTATTTT. Based on the CDR3 plus reference TRBV2 and TRBJ2-3, the full variable domain is EPEVTQTPSHQVTQMGQEVILRCVPISNHLYFYWYRQILGQKVEFLVSFYNNEISEKSEIFDDQFSVERPDGSNFTLKIRSTKLEDSAMYFCASRLDSSTDTQYFGPGTRLTVL.

The chain joins TRBV6-1 to TRBJ1-1; D is uncertain. Germline lookup yields CDR1 MNHNS and CDR2 SASEGT. The CDR3 extends over 13 amino acids. Trimming took 8 bases from V and 0 from J, leaving 10 bases between them. CDR3 sequence (DNA): TGTGCCAGCGGTCTTTCGGTGAACACTGAAGCTTTCTTT. It is translated as CASGLSVNTEAFF.

This clone was detected only once. This rearrangement joins TRBV19 to TRBJ1-4; D perhaps matches TRBD1 (5 bases). The V gene lost 3 bases and the J gene lost 5 bases, with 10 bases spanning the gap. CDR3 size: 14 residues. In germline, CDR1 is LNHDA, CDR2 SQIVND (reference sequence). CDR3 residues: CASSIDSKNEKLFF. For the CDR3, the DNA is TGTGCCAGTAGTATTGACAGTAAGAATGAAAAACTGTTTTTT.

The rearrangement joins TRBV30 to TRBJ1-1; TRBD1 might be the D (6 bases). This CDR3 region has 16 residues. Trimming took off 1 base at V and 2 bases at J, with 17 bases between the two ends. Per germline, CDR1 GTSNPN and CDR2 SVGIG (reference sequence). In nucleotides, the CDR3 is TGTGCCTGGAGTGACGGTAGGGGGGGGAGAAACACTGAAGCTTTCTTT. Residues: CAWSDGRGGRNTEAFF.

The gene calls are TRBV15 and TRBJ2-1; weak D call: TRBD1 (6 bases). This CDR3 has 14 amino acids. CDR1 is LNHNV and CDR2 is YYDKDF in the germline V gene (reference sequence). Deletions cut 0 bases from V and 8 bases from J, with 11 bases between. The CDR3 sequence is CATSREGGSHEQFF. CDR3 bases: TGTGCCACCAGCAGAGAAGGGGGAAGCCATGAGCAGTTCTTC.

This clone occurred once. The CDR3 DNA reads as TGTGCCACCAGCACCCGAGCCCCAGGGAATAATTCACCCCTCCACTTT. This translates into CATSTRAPGNNSPLHF. The chain has TRBV15 and TRBJ1-6; D might be TRBD1 (5 bases). Trimming removed 4 bases at V and 5 bases at J, with 15 bases between. Looked up from germline, CDR1 is LNHNV and CDR2 is YYDKDF (reference sequence). The CDR3 contains 16 residues.

The rearrangement links TRBV5-1 to TRBJ1-1; possibly TRBD1 for D (6 bases). This CDR3 spans 17 amino acids. The germline V gene encodes CDR1 SGHRS and CDR2 YFSETQ. V was cut by 0 bases and J by 0 bases, with 15 bases left in between. DNA for the CDR3: TGCGCCAGCAGCTTGGAATCGGAGGACAGCATGAACACTGAAGCTTTCTTT. This encodes CASSLESEDSMNTEAFF.

This clone was recorded only once. The chain recombines TRBV5-4 with TRBJ1-5; D gene uncertain. The CDR3 is made up of 13 amino acids. Germline-derived CDR1 and CDR2 are SGHNT and YYREEE (reference sequence). Deletions cut 1 base from V and 5 bases from J, with 7 bases between. The CDR3: CASSLKGDQPQHF. For the CDR3, the DNA is TGTGCCAGCAGCTTGAAGGGAGATCAGCCCCAGCATTTT.

The chain has TRBV6-6 and TRBJ1-5; D is possibly TRBD1 (5 bases). Trimming cost V 10 bases and J 4 bases, with 14 bases left between them. CDR1 is MNHNY, CDR2 SVGAGI, per germline (reference sequence). This CDR3 comprises 13 residues. This CDR3 is CATAGMLNQPQHF. DNA for the CDR3: TGTGCCACCGCAGGGATGTTGAATCAGCCCCAGCATTTT.

The chain links TRBV27 to TRBJ1-5, with a weak D call TRBD1 (5 bases). Germline CDR1 MNHEY, CDR2 SMNVEV (reference sequence). CDR3 length: 15 residues. Trimming stripped 7 bases from V and 2 bases from J, with 15 bases between. The CDR3 sequence: CASNPDPTGNQPQHF. The CDR3 DNA sequence: TGTGCCAGCAACCCCGACCCGACAGGCAATCAGCCCCAGCATTTT.

This chain links TRBV5-4 with TRBJ2-1, with TRBD2 matching over 10 bases. The V gene's germline CDR1 is SGHNT and CDR2 YYREEE (reference sequence). Trimming at V came to 0 bases and at J to 10 bases, leaving 7 bases not matched to a gene. The CDR3 is 15 amino acids. CDR3 amino acids: CASSLGTSGRWEQFF. CDR3 DNA sequence: TGTGCCAGCAGCTTGGGGACTAGCGGAAGGTGGGAGCAGTTCTTC. The full variable domain, completed using reference TRBV5-4 and TRBJ2-1, is ETGVTQSPTHLIKTRGQQVTLRCSSQSGHNTVSWYQQALGQGPQFIFQYYREEENGRGNFPPRFSGLQFPNYSSELNVNALELDDSALYLCASSLGTSGRWEQFFGPGTRLTVL.

The chain couples TRBV6-5 to TRBJ2-7; weak D call: TRBD1 (6 bases). The CDR3 runs 13 residues. V was shortened by 4 bases and J by 3 bases, with 10 bases between the two germline ends. Germline V gene sequence: CDR1 MNHEY, CDR2 SVGAGI. CDR3 amino acids: CASSLGQNYEQYF. The DNA of the CDR3 is TGTGCCAGCAGTTTAGGACAGAACTACGAGCAGTACTTC.

This chain's CDR3 is CASSPDSYTEAFF. CDR3 in DNA: TGTGCCAGCAGCCCGGACAGTTACACTGAAGCTTTCTTT. The V call is TRBV7-9, the J call TRBJ1-1, with a possible D match to TRBD1 (6 bases). Trimming removed 5 bases at V and 3 bases at J, with 10 bases between. This CDR3 spans 13 amino acids. Germline V CDR1 and CDR2: SEHNR, FQNEAQ (reference sequence).

The rearrangement uses TRBV6-1 and TRBJ2-7, with D perhaps matching TRBD2 (6 bases). CDR3 length: 14 residues. The germline CDR1 and CDR2 sequences are MNHNS and SASEGT. V lost 7 bases to trimming and J lost 0 bases, with 13 bases between them. DNA for the CDR3: TGTGCCAGCACCGGGAGTTGGGGCTCCTACGAGCAGTACTTC. This gives the protein CASTGSWGSYEQYF.

CDR3 nucleotide sequence: TGCGCCAGCACGGGGGGGACTGAAGCTTTCTTT. Its protein product is CASTGGTEAFF. The chain has TRBV5-1 and TRBJ1-1; possible D gene TRBD1, 5 bases. V lost 6 bases and J lost 5, with 8 bases in between. The CDR3 has 11 residues. Germline V gene data show CDR1 as SGHRS and CDR2 as YFSETQ.

This clone was recorded only once. The chain is built from TRBV5-1 and TRBJ2-7; 11 bases line up with TRBD2. The CDR3 contains 18 residues. The germline gives CDR1 SGHRS, CDR2 YFSETQ. The J segment lost 3 bases and the V segment lost 0 bases, leaving 11 bases of the junction unmatched. The CDR3 nucleotides are TGCGCCAGCAGCTTGGCCGGATCCGGGACTAGCGGAGTCTACGAGCAGTACTTC. It yields the protein CASSLAGSGTSGVYEQYF.

The chain is built from TRBV6-5 and TRBJ1-2; weak D call: TRBD1 (6 bases). V lost 0 bases, J lost 0 bases, and 11 bases lay in between. Germline CDR1 is MNHEY and CDR2 is SVGAGI. This CDR3 comprises 16 residues. The CDR3 is CASSYSQGTSNYGYTF. Written as DNA, the CDR3 is TGTGCCAGCAGTTACTCACAGGGAACTTCTAACTATGGCTACACCTTC.

This clone showed up just once. The chain recombines TRBV5-1 with TRBJ2-2; 9 bases are a match to TRBD1. Germline V lookup: CDR1 SGHRS, CDR2 YFSETQ. The CDR3 sequence is 15 residues long. V was clipped by 2 bases and J by 5 bases; unmatched bases: 4. The chain's CDR3 is CASSLNRGPTGELFF. The CDR3 DNA reads TGCGCCAGCAGCTTAAACAGGGGGCCTACCGGGGAGCTGTTTTTT.

V is TRBV27 and J is TRBJ2-7; 11 bases are shared with TRBD2. This CDR3 comprises 14 residues. Trimming took 5 bases from V and 6 from J; bases not matched to a gene: 6. CDR1 and CDR2 from the germline V gene are MNHEY and SMNVEV (reference sequence). CDR3 sequence reads: CASSIGTSGGEQYF. CDR3 bases: TGTGCCAGCAGTATTGGGACTAGCGGCGGCGAGCAGTACTTC.

The chain is built from TRBV5-5 and TRBJ1-3; no clear D. This CDR3 is 14 amino acids long. Germline V gene lookup returns CDR1 SGHKS and CDR2 YYEKEE (reference sequence). With 1 base removed from V and 2 bases from J, the gap between germline ends came to 7 bases. The CDR3 spells CASSLQVTGNTIYF. In nucleotides, the CDR3 is TGTGCCAGCAGCTTGCAGGTCACTGGAAACACCATATATTTT.

This clone has a handful of counts. V gene TRBV7-9 combines with J gene TRBJ2-7; 8 nucleotides agree with TRBD1. V shed 3 bases and J 4 bases; nucleotides not matched to a gene: 11. The V gene's germline CDR1 is SEHNR and CDR2 FQNEAQ (reference sequence). CDR3 length equals 16 residues. In DNA, the CDR3 is TGTGCCAGCAGCTTCGCAGACCGGGACAGGCTATACGAGCAGTACTTC. Translated, it gives CASSFADRDRLYEQYF.

V and J are TRBV5-8 and TRBJ2-5; the match to TRBD2 covers 10 bases. Germline CDR1 is SGHTS and CDR2 is YDEGEE. Trimming at V came to 4 bases and at J to 5 bases, leaving 14 bases not matched to a gene. The CDR3 spans 17 residues. CDR3 coding DNA: TGTGCCAGCAGCACGGCGGTCCAGCGGGGGGGCAAGGAGACCCAGTACTTC. It translates to CASSTAVQRGGKETQYF.

The rearrangement links TRBV5-1 to TRBJ2-2, with D perhaps TRBD2 (6 bases). From germline, CDR1 is SGHRS and CDR2 YFSETQ. The CDR3 spans 14 residues. V lost 3 bases and J lost 5, with 11 bases in between. Written as DNA, the CDR3 is TGCGCCAGCAGCTGGCCCGGAGGGACCGGGGAGCTGTTTTTT. Protein sequence: CASSWPGGTGELFF.

The chain carries TRBV15 and TRBJ2-5; 7 nucleotides line up with TRBD2. V shed 3 bases and J 3 bases; nucleotides not matched to a gene: 1. The CDR3 is 13 amino acids. From germline, CDR1 is LNHNV and CDR2 YYDKDF (reference sequence). The CDR3 DNA reads TGTGCCACCAGCAGGGGGGGGAAAGAGACCCAGTACTTC. Amino acid sequence: CATSRGGKETQYF.